These T cell receptor beta chains were read from a single sample in a study of vaccination and CD4 T cells after COVID-19. Their antigens remain unidentified. Using its own MiXCR run on the PCR reads, TCRdb lists one record per CDR3 protein. The data contain under 20,000 distinct CDR3 sequences, approximately 30% of them singletons. The sequenced material came from cultured CD4+ T cells from blood. These receptors were obtained from a human donor with COVID-19. Each CDR3 is given with its conserved first and last residue. D genes are given only for firm matches. Clone size is shown for a subset of rows, as once, few, many or a class of expanded clone.

size	V	D	J	CDR3	DNA
NA	TRBV11-3	TRBD1	TRBJ1-2	CASSLDHRGYGYTF	TGTGCCAGCAGCTTAGATCACAGGGGCTATGGCTACACCTTC
NA	TRBV10-3	NA	TRBJ2-2	CAISESTNTGELFF	TGTGCCATCAGTGAGTCCACAAACACCGGGGAGCTGTTTTTT
few	TRBV7-3	NA	TRBJ2-3	CASSSPPAGTQYF	TGTGCCAGCAGCTCCCCTCCCGCGGGCACGCAGTATTTT
NA	TRBV5-1	TRBD2	TRBJ2-7	CASSLDGGAYEQYF	TGCGCCAGCAGCTTGGACGGGGGGGCGTACGAGCAGTACTTC
NA	TRBV28	NA	TRBJ1-4	CASSVGQMNEKLFF	TGTGCCAGCAGTGTCGGACAGATGAATGAAAAACTGTTTTTT
few	TRBV7-8	NA	TRBJ1-4	CASSFTAGVGEKLFF	TGTGCCAGCAGCTTTACAGCAGGGGTGGGGGAAAAACTGTTTTTT
NA	TRBV20-1	NA	TRBJ1-1	CTRVRGTEAFF	TGCACCCGAGTCCGGGGCACTGAAGCTTTCTTT
NA	TRBV6-5	NA	TRBJ2-5	CASSYTWAEKTQYF	TGTGCCAGCAGTTATACGTGGGCCGAAAAGACCCAGTACTTC
NA	TRBV11-2	TRBD1	TRBJ2-7	CASSSYRGLAYEQYF	TGTGCCAGCAGCTCATACAGGGGATTGGCCTACGAGCAGTACTTC
few	TRBV5-1	NA	TRBJ1-1	CASSSRQAMNTEAFF	TGCGCCAGCAGCTCAAGACAGGCCATGAACACTGAAGCTTTCTTT
medium-sized	TRBV14	TRBD1	TRBJ1-1	CASSSQGAVNTEAFF	TGTGCCAGCAGCTCACAGGGGGCGGTGAACACTGAAGCTTTCTTT
NA	TRBV5-1	NA	TRBJ1-2	CASSLEAGENGYTF	TGCGCCAGCAGCTTGGAGGCGGGGGAAAATGGCTACACCTTC
NA	TRBV19	NA	TRBJ2-5	CASSINSQETQYF	TGTGCCAGTAGTATAAACAGCCAAGAGACCCAGTACTTC
few	TRBV7-3	NA	TRBJ2-2	CASSPLRVGHGTGELFF	TGTGCCAGCAGCCCTCTAAGGGTCGGGCATGGCACCGGGGAGCTGTTTTTT
few	TRBV10-1	NA	TRBJ2-3	CPGGTDTQYF	TGCCCGGGGGGCACAGATACGCAGTATTTT
NA	TRBV5-4	TRBD2	TRBJ2-1	CASSFAGGNEQFF	TGTGCCAGCAGCTTTGCCGGGGGGAATGAGCAGTTCTTC
NA	TRBV19	NA	TRBJ1-1	CASIGRGGNTEAFF	TGTGCCAGTATTGGGAGGGGGGGTAACACTGAAGCTTTCTTT
NA	TRBV6-5	NA	TRBJ1-3	CASSYSGQGEPGNTIYF	TGTGCCAGCAGTTACTCAGGGCAGGGAGAACCTGGAAACACCATATATTTT
few	TRBV10-1	NA	TRBJ2-5	CASSEQAQETQYF	TGCGCCAGCTCGGAACAGGCCCAAGAGACCCAGTACTTC
few	TRBV20-1	TRBD2	TRBJ2-4	CSGKSGGLGKNIQYF	TGCAGTGGCAAATCGGGGGGGCTGGGCAAAAACATTCAGTACTTC
few	TRBV7-3	NA	TRBJ2-5	CASSPQAETQYF	TGTGCCAGCAGCCCACAGGCGGAGACCCAGTACTTC
few	TRBV7-9	NA	TRBJ1-5	CASSLEQSYSNQPQHF	TGTGCCAGCAGCTTAGAACAGAGCTATAGCAATCAGCCCCAGCATTTT
NA	TRBV30	NA	TRBJ1-1	CAWSKRTGSVTSGTEAFF	TGTGCCTGGAGTAAAAGGACGGGGTCCGTTACAAGCGGGACTGAAGCTTTCTTT
NA	TRBV6-2/TRBV6-3	NA	TRBJ1-5	CASRNREFSQPQHF	TGTGCCAGCAGGAACAGGGAATTTAGTCAGCCCCAGCATTTT
NA	TRBV25-1	TRBD1	TRBJ1-5	CASSPHGTGRQPQHF	TGTGCCAGCAGTCCCCATGGGACAGGTAGGCAGCCCCAGCATTTT
few	TRBV7-2	NA	TRBJ1-6	CASSSQGFNSPLHF	TGTGCCAGCAGCTCCCAGGGGTTTAATTCACCCCTCCACTTT
few	TRBV6-1	TRBD1	TRBJ1-6	CASSPTGTANSPLHF	TGTGCCAGCAGTCCGACCGGGACAGCGAATTCACCCCTCCACTTT
NA	TRBV25-1	TRBD2	TRBJ2-3	CASSEAGVTDTQYF	TGTGCCAGCAGTGAAGCGGGGGTTACAGATACGCAGTATTTT
NA	TRBV19	TRBD1	TRBJ1-2	CASSTGQGQGRRSGYTF	TGTGCCAGTAGCACCGGCCAGGGACAGGGCCGAAGATCGGGCTACACCTTC
NA	TRBV6-5	NA	TRBJ2-2	CASSYAGVYTGELFF	TGTGCCAGCAGTTACGCAGGGGTATACACCGGGGAGCTGTTTTTT
NA	TRBV4-1	NA	TRBJ1-5	CASSQVNGHNQPQHF	TGCGCCAGCAGCCAAGTGAACGGACACAATCAGCCCCAGCATTTT
few	TRBV21-1	NA	TRBJ2-3	CASSLEWGSSTDTQYF	TGTGCCAGCAGCCTAGAGTGGGGATCAAGTACAGATACGCAGTATTTT
few	TRBV6-1	NA	TRBJ1-6	CASSNGLNNSPLHF	TGTGCCAGCAGTAATGGATTAAATAATTCACCCCTCCACTTT
NA	TRBV28	TRBD1	TRBJ1-1	CASSPGTGRAFF	TGTGCCAGCAGTCCCGGGACAGGGAGAGCTTTCTTT
NA	TRBV29-1	TRBD1	TRBJ2-3	CSVHGTGGSGTDTQYF	TGCAGCGTTCACGGGACAGGGGGTTCGGGCACAGATACGCAGTATTTT
NA	TRBV11-2	NA	TRBJ2-7	CASSSRQQYF	TGTGCCAGCAGCTCCCGCCAGCAGTACTTC
NA	TRBV7-2	NA	TRBJ1-1	CASSLESGNTEAFF	TGTGCCAGCAGCTTAGAATCGGGGAACACTGAAGCTTTCTTT
NA	TRBV6-5	NA	TRBJ1-5	CASSYETDNQPQHF	TGTGCCAGCAGTTACGAGACAGACAATCAGCCCCAGCATTTT
NA	TRBV12-3/TRBV12-4	NA	TRBJ1-1	CASSSRTEAFF	TGTGCCAGCAGTTCGAGGACTGAAGCTTTCTTT
few	TRBV7-2	TRBD1	TRBJ1-1	CASSFTGARGTEAFF	TGTGCCAGCAGCTTTACAGGGGCCCGGGGCACTGAAGCTTTCTTT
NA	TRBV29-1	NA	TRBJ1-4	CSVGGKGEKLFF	TGCAGCGTGGGGGGGAAAGGGGAAAAACTGTTTTTT
once	TRBV12-3/TRBV12-4	NA	TRBJ2-2	CASSPGLTGELFF	TGTGCCAGCAGCCCCGGGCTCACCGGGGAGCTGTTTTTT
NA	TRBV19	NA	TRBJ2-1	CASSNEGGPNGEQFF	TGTGCCAGTAGTAACGAGGGGGGCCCCAATGGTGAGCAGTTCTTC
few	TRBV20-1	TRBD1	TRBJ1-5	CSARMGQGANQPQHF	TGCAGTGCTAGAATGGGACAGGGGGCTAATCAGCCCCAGCATTTT
NA	TRBV6-5	NA	TRBJ2-5	CASSFRSGAYQETQYF	TGTGCCAGCAGTTTCCGCTCGGGGGCTTACCAAGAGACCCAGTACTTC
NA	TRBV5-1	NA	TRBJ1-2	CASRSIPGLQGFYGYTF	TGCGCCAGCAGGTCTATTCCGGGTCTACAAGGTTTCTATGGCTACACCTTC
NA	TRBV12-3/TRBV12-4	NA	TRBJ1-1	CASRGGPNTEAFF	TGTGCCAGCAGAGGGGGTCCGAACACTGAAGCTTTCTTT
NA	TRBV10-3	TRBD1	TRBJ1-2	CAISESQGYNYGYTF	TGTGCCATCAGTGAGTCACAGGGGTATAACTATGGCTACACCTTC
NA	TRBV5-4	NA	TRBJ2-3	CASSTRRGRGTDTQYF	TGTGCCAGCAGTACCCGTCGGGGTCGGGGCACAGATACGCAGTATTTT